These T cell receptor beta chains were read from a single sample in a study of blood T cell repertoires in COVID-19. The protocol was immunoSEQ multiplex PCR, while the TCRdb copy is restricted to in-frame clones and leaves out a portion. The sample lists fewer than 200,000 clones, 80% to 90% occurring once. Input material: peripheral blood. These receptors were obtained from a woman aged 65 to 85 with COVID-19, enrolled during active disease. Both conserved end residues are part of each CDR3. A D gene is named only where the DNA matches it firmly. Only some rows state a clone size, as once, few, many or a class for expanded clones.

TRBJ2-5	few	TRBD2	TRBV25-1	CASSEWGGRYQETQYF	TGTGCCAGCAGTGAATGGGGCGGGAGGTACCAAGAGACCCAGTACTTC
TRBJ2-1	NA	TRBD2	TRBV30	CAWSLAGLYNEQFF	TGTGCCTGGAGTCTAGCGGGGTTGTACAATGAGCAGTTCTTC
TRBJ2-3	few	TRBD2	TRBV28	CASSLPRTRYETDTQYF	TGTGCCAGCAGTTTACCTCGGACTAGGTATGAGACAGATACGCAGTATTTT
TRBJ2-3	once	NA	TRBV28	CASSLREETSTDTQYF	TGTGCCAGCAGTTTAAGGGAGGAAACTAGCACAGATACGCAGTATTTT
TRBJ1-4	few	TRBD1	TRBV5-6	CASSNLQGQLEKLFF	TGTGCCAGCAGCAACCTACAGGGACAGCTTGAAAAACTGTTTTTT
TRBJ2-5	NA	TRBD2	TRBV10-3	CAISVLAGEEETQYF	TGTGCCATCAGTGTTCTAGCGGGAGAGGAAGAGACCCAGTACTTC
TRBJ1-2	NA	NA	TRBV6-1	CASSETPGPLSPYGYTF	TGTGCCAGCAGTGAAACCCCAGGGCCCCTCTCTCCTTATGGCTACACCTTC
TRBJ1-1	few	NA	TRBV20-1	CSGQGAPEAFF	TGCAGTGGGCAGGGTGCCCCTGAAGCTTTCTTT
TRBJ1-3	NA	NA	TRBV6-6	CASSYSRGRGNTIYF	TGTGCCAGCAGTTATTCCAGGGGAAGGGGAAACACCATATATTTT
TRBJ2-4	NA	NA	TRBV28	CASSLLAKNIQYF	TGTGCCAGCAGTCTTTTAGCCAAAAACATTCAGTACTTC
TRBJ2-1	NA	TRBD2	TRBV5-1	CASSTGTSGIFEQFF	TGCGCCAGCAGCACCGGAACTAGCGGGATCTTTGAGCAGTTCTTC
TRBJ1-3	NA	NA	TRBV3-1/TRBV3-2	CASSQDSGTLNTIYF	TGTGCCAGCAGCCAAGATTCCGGTACTTTAAACACCATATATTTT
TRBJ2-2	NA	TRBD1	TRBV3-1/TRBV3-2	CASSQEDRAPPTGELFF	TGTGCCAGCAGCCAAGAAGACAGGGCACCCCCCACCGGGGAGCTGTTTTTT
TRBJ1-1	NA	NA	TRBV6-2/TRBV6-3	CASSYQGGLTEAFF	TGTGCCAGCAGTTACCAAGGGGGTCTAACTGAAGCTTTCTTT
TRBJ1-4	NA	TRBD1	TRBV7-2	CASRGQLNEKLFF	TGTGCCAGCAGGGGACAGCTAAATGAAAAACTGTTTTTT
TRBJ2-2	NA	TRBD2	TRBV4-2	CASSSRTSGSGGTGELFF	TGTGCCAGCAGCTCCAGGACTAGCGGGAGCGGAGGGACCGGGGAGCTGTTTTTT
TRBJ2-1	NA	TRBD1	TRBV10-3	CAISFGTGFYDEQFF	TGTGCCATCAGTTTCGGGACAGGGTTTTACGATGAGCAGTTCTTC
TRBJ1-5	NA	NA	TRBV24-1	CATSDSRQANSNQPQHF	TGTGCCACCAGTGACTCCCGACAGGCGAATAGCAATCAGCCCCAGCATTTT
TRBJ2-2	few	TRBD2	TRBV24-1	CATQLAGNTGELFF	TGTGCCACACAATTAGCGGGAAACACCGGGGAGCTGTTTTTT
TRBJ1-5	NA	NA	TRBV6-5	CASRLDISNQPQHF	TGTGCCAGCAGACTTGACATTAGCAATCAGCCCCAGCATTTT
TRBJ1-2	NA	TRBD1	TRBV19	CASSRDSPSYGYTF	TGTGCCAGTAGCAGGGACAGCCCGTCCTATGGCTACACCTTC
TRBJ2-7	NA	NA	TRBV3-1/TRBV3-2	CASGATEGDEQYF	TGTGCCAGCGGGGCGACGGAGGGCGACGAGCAGTACTTC
TRBJ2-1	NA	NA	TRBV30	CAWSVRGFNEQFF	TGTGCCTGGAGTGTACGGGGGTTCAATGAGCAGTTCTTC
TRBJ2-1	NA	NA	TRBV18	CASSPKLVEVVNEQFF	TGTGCCAGCTCACCGAAACTAGTCGAAGTAGTCAATGAGCAGTTCTTC
TRBJ1-6	few	NA	TRBV24-1	CATQDTRNSPLHF	TGTGCCACCCAAGACACTCGTAATTCACCCCTCCACTTT
TRBJ2-2	NA	TRBD2	TRBV7-2	CASSLNFGRQREKTGELFF	TGTGCCAGCAGCTTAAACTTCGGTCGTCAGCGGGAGAAAACCGGGGAGCTGTTTTTT
TRBJ1-3	NA	TRBD1	TRBV27	CASSTKTGVSGNTIYF	TGTGCCAGCAGCACCAAAACAGGGGTATCTGGAAACACCATATATTTT
TRBJ2-2	NA	TRBD1	TRBV6-6	CASSRGGTGEHRELFF	TGTGCCAGCAGCCGCGGAGGGACAGGGGAACACCGGGAGCTGTTTTTT
TRBJ1-5	once	TRBD1	TRBV19	CASSILTGGALGQPQHF	TGTGCCAGTAGTATCCTGACAGGGGGCGCGCTTGGTCAGCCCCAGCATTTT
TRBJ2-3	NA	TRBD2	TRBV10-3	CASGEGTTDTQYF	TGTGCCAGCGGGGAGGGCACCACAGATACGCAGTATTTT
TRBJ2-5	NA	TRBD1	TRBV5-4	CASSLGTGTGLETQYF	TGTGCCAGCAGCTTGGGTACCGGGACAGGGTTAGAGACCCAGTACTTC
TRBJ2-3	NA	NA	TRBV27	CASKLQGFDTQYF	TGTGCCAGCAAACTACAGGGTTTTGATACGCAGTATTTT
TRBJ1-5	once	TRBD1	TRBV2	CASRRDSVQPQHF	TGTGCCAGCAGACGGGACAGTGTACAGCCCCAGCATTTT
TRBJ1-5	NA	TRBD1	TRBV5-5	CASSLDPPGGRQPQHF	TGTGCCAGCAGCTTGGATCCTCCAGGGGGCCGACAGCCCCAGCATTTT